The entry below gives a single T cell receptor (beta chain) sequence along with its context. These data originate in a study of blood T cell repertoires in COVID-19. Study summary: Acute and convalescent COVID-19 specimens originated in the United States, Italy and Spain. Sources were T cells, B-cell-depleted T cells, or PBMCs; the material itself was cDNA or gDNA.

The CDR3 length is 13 residues. The germline CDR1 and CDR2 sequences are LGHNA and YSLEER. V lost 5 bases to trimming and J lost 7 bases; unmatched junction nucleotides: 7. Assay: immunoSEQ multiplex PCR; the TCRdb copy retains only in-frame clones and omits some. Among 130,000 or so clones, roughly 77% were seen once, and the ten largest hold around 16%. The specimen was peripheral blood. This receptor was taken from a man in his 60s with active or convalescent COVID-19. This chain connects TRBV4-3 to TRBJ1-2; 7 bases agree with TRBD1. CDR3 sequence (DNA): TGCGCCAGCAGCGGGCAGGGGGGCTCTGGCTACACCTTC. Amino acid sequence: CASSGQGGSGYTF.